The clone carrying this T cell receptor beta chain came up many times. This record comes from a study of T cells in Graves' hyperthyroidism and ophthalmopathy. Using RNA transcripts as the source, TCR beta CDR3 regions were amplified. The HTBI set primed first-round TCR CDR3 RT-PCR. TCRdb re-analysed the multiplex PCR reads in MiXCR, keeping a single row per CDR3 protein. Seen here are about 350,000 distinct CDR3 sequences, 15% to 20% observed once, and the top ten hold around 15%. Sequencing was performed on blood. This clonotype originated in a woman in her forties with Graves' ophthalmopathy.

CDR3 coding DNA: TGCAGTGCTAGAATGGGGACAGGACTTTACGAGCAGTACTTC. Protein: CSARMGTGLYEQYF. The genes are TRBV20-1 and TRBJ2-7, with TRBD1 identical over 8 bases. The trim removed 2 bases at V and 4 bases at J, leaving 7 bases unmatched. This CDR3 has 14 amino acids. Germline V gene data show CDR1 as DFQATT and CDR2 as SNEGSKA (reference sequence).